This is a list of T cell receptor beta chains from one sample in a study of blood T cell repertoires in COVID-19. Only in-frame clones appear in the TCRdb table, and some are missing; sequencing was by immunoSEQ multiplex PCR. The profile covers fewer than 300,000 clones, with 88% appearing a single time and more than 1% taken by the ten largest. The sequenced sample was PBMCs or T cells enriched from blood (not recorded which). The receptor set was obtained from a woman between 40 and 55 years old with acute COVID-19. The CDR3 runs from the conserved cysteine through the conserved F or W.

CAISAGTRFGELFF	TRBV10-3	TRBJ2-2
CASSPGTGTGYTF	TRBV18	TRBJ1-2
CASPGTSGRCTDTQYF	TRBV19	TRBJ2-3
CASSQGTSDQETQYF	TRBV4-1	TRBJ2-5
CASSLVARLTGGNEKLFF	TRBV7-6	TRBJ1-4
CATSRRDGGNQPQHF	TRBV15	TRBJ1-5
CASSPDRVQNDAEAFF	TRBV5-1	TRBJ1-1
CASSFEGTYGYTF	TRBV12-3/TRBV12-4	TRBJ1-2
CASNAGGWQPQHF	TRBV19	TRBJ1-5
CAWSARFEGYTF	TRBV30	TRBJ1-2
CASSLFSGGYNEQFF	TRBV7-3	TRBJ2-1
CASSFRRRDNSPLHF	TRBV11-1	TRBJ1-6
CASSYVAGVNEQFF	TRBV5-1	TRBJ2-1
CASSLRLAGEDTQYF	TRBV7-3	TRBJ2-3
CASGSGTVLEKLFF	TRBV27	TRBJ1-4
CASRQLPGQGRRGVSDTQYF	TRBV28	TRBJ2-3
CASSQDPVVGGGWGTEAFF	TRBV4-3	TRBJ1-1